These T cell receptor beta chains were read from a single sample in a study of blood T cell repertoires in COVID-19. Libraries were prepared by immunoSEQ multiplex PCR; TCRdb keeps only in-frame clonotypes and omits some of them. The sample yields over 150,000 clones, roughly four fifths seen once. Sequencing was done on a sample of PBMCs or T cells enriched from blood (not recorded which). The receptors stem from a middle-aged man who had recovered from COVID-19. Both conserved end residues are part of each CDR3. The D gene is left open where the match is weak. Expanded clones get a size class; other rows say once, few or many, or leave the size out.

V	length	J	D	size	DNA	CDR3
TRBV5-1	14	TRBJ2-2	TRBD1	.	TGCGCCAGCAGCCCCGGACAGGGGACCGGGGAGCTGTTTTTT	CASSPGQGTGELFF
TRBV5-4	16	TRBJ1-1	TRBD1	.	TGTGCCAGCAGCCTAGGACAGGCGGGTGATGGCACTGAAGCTTTCTTT	CASSLGQAGDGTEAFF
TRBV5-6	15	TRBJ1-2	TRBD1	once	TGTGCCAGCAGCTTACCGGGACAGGTCGGCTATGGCTACACCTTC	CASSLPGQVGYGYTF
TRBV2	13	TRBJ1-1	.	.	TGTGCCAGCAGAGACAGAGTGAACACTGAAGCTTTCTTT	CASRDRVNTEAFF
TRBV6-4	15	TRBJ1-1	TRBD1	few	TGTGCCAGCAGAGGACAGGGTGGCGCCCAAACTGAAGCTTTCTTT	CASRGQGGAQTEAFF
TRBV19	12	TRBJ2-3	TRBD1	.	TGTGCCAGTAGTACACAGGGGAACACGCAGTATTTT	CASSTQGNTQYF
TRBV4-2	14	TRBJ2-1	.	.	TGTGCCAGCAGCCAAGTTGGGGGGTACAATGAGCAGTTCTTC	CASSQVGGYNEQFF
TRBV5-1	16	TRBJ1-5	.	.	TGCGCCAGCAGCTTGTTTGCAGGGTCCGCCAATCAGCCCCAGCATTTT	CASSLFAGSANQPQHF
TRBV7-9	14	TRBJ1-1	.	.	TGTGCCAGCAGCTTCACAGGGTGGGACACTGAAGCTTTCTTT	CASSFTGWDTEAFF
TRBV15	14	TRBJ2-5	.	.	TGTGCCACCAGCAGAGACGGGAGCCAAGAGACCCAGTACTTC	CATSRDGSQETQYF
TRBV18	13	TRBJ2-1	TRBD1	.	TGTGCCAGCTCCGACAGGGTTGGCAATGAGCAGTTCTTC	CASSDRVGNEQFF
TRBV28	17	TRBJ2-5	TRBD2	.	TGTGCCAGCAGTTTATGGCAGGGACTAGCGGACCAAGAGACCCAGTACTTC	CASSLWQGLADQETQYF
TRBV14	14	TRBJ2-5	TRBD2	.	TGTGCCAGCAGCCAGATCTGGGGGGGAGAGACCCAGTACTTC	CASSQIWGGETQYF
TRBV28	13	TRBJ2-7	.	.	TGTGCCAGCAGTCCCGGAGATTCCTACGAGCAGTACTTC	CASSPGDSYEQYF
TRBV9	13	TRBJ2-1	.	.	TGTGCCAGCAGCGGCCGGGACTACAATGAGCAGTTCTTC	CASSGRDYNEQFF
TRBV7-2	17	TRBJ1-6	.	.	TGTGCCAGCAGCTCCGCGCTCGGGAGCTCCTATAATTCACCCCTCCACTTT	CASSSALGSSYNSPLHF
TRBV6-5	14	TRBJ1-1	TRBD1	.	TGTGCCAGCAAAACGGGACAGCCCTTCACTGAAGCTTTCTTT	CASKTGQPFTEAFF
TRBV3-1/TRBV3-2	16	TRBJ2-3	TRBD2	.	TGTGCCAGCAGTCCGACTAGCGGGAGCCATCCAGATACGCAGTATTTT	CASSPTSGSHPDTQYF
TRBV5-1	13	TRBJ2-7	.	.	TGCGCCAGCAGCCGTACTGGGACATACGAGCAGTACTTC	CASSRTGTYEQYF
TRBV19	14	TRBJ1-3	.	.	TGTGCCAGTAGTGCGGCAAGCCTTGGAAACACCATATATTTT	CASSAASLGNTIYF
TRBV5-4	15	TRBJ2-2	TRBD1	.	TGTGCCAGCAGAGCCGGGACAGGGTCCCCCGGGGAGCTGTTTTTT	CASRAGTGSPGELFF
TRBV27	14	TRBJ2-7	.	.	TGTGCCAGCAGTTTTCTCGCGGGGTCCGGTGAGCAGTACTTC	CASSFLAGSGEQYF
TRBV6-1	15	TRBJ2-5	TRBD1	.	TGTGCCAGCAGTGATGGGACAGGGGTTAGGGAGACCCAGTACTTC	CASSDGTGVRETQYF
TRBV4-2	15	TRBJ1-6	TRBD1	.	TGTGCCAGCAGCCAAGGGGGTCAGGGGGATTCACCCCTCCACTTT	CASSQGGQGDSPLHF
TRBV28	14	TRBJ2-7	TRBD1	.	TGTGCCAGCAGACTAACAGGGGACCTCCACGAGCAGTACTTC	CASRLTGDLHEQYF
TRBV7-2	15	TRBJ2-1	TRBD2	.	TGTGCCAGCAGCTCCCTAGCGGGAGGACTCAATGAGCAGTTCTTC	CASSSLAGGLNEQFF
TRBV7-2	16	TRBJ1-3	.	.	TGTGCCAGCAGCCTGACAGGTCTCTACTCTGGAAACACCATATATTTT	CASSLTGLYSGNTIYF
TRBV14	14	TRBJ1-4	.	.	TGTGCCAGCAGCCCGGGATTCGGAAGAGAAAAACTGTTTTTT	CASSPGFGREKLFF
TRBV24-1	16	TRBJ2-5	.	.	TGTGCCACCAGTGGTGGGGGAGGACATCCCCAAGAGACCCAGTACTTC	CATSGGGGHPQETQYF
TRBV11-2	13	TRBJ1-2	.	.	TGTGCCAGCAGCCCGGTCTCTTTCTATGGCTACACCTTC	CASSPVSFYGYTF
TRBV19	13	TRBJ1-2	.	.	TGTGCCAGTAGTAAGCAATTCTACTCTGGCTACACCTTC	CASSKQFYSGYTF
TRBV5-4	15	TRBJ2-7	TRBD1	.	TGTGCCAGCAGCTCGGGGACAGAACTACCCTACGAGCAGTACTTC	CASSSGTELPYEQYF